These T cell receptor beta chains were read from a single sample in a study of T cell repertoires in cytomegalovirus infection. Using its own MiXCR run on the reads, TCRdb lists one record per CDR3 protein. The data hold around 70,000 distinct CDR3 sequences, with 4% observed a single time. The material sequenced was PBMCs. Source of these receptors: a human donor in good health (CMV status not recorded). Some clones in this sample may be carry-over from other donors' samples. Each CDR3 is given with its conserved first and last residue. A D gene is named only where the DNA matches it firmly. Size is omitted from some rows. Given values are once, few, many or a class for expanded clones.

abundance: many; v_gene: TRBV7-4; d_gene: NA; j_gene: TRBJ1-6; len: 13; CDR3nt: TGTGCCAGCTCTCGGGGGATTAATTCACCCCTCCACTTT; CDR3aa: CASSRGINSPLHF
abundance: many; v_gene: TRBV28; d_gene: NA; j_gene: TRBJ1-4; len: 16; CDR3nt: TGTGCCAGCAGTAATTCGTGGGACGGAACTAATGAAAAACTGTTTTTT; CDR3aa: CASSNSWDGTNEKLFF
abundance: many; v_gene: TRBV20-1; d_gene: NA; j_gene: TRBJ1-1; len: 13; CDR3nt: TGCAGTGCCAGAGAGTCAGGGGACACTGAAGCTTTCTTT; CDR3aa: CSARESGDTEAFF
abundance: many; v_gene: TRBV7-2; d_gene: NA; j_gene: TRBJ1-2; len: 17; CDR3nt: TGTGCCAGCAGCAAATTGACTGCCGGGACAAGGACTTATGGCTACACCTTC; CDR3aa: CASSKLTAGTRTYGYTF
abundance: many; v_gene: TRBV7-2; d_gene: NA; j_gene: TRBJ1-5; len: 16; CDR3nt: TGTGCCAGCAGCTTGCAAGGGGTTAGGGGCAATCAGCCCCAGCATTTT; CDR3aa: CASSLQGVRGNQPQHF
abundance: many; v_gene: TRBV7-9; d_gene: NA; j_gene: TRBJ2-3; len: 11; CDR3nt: TGTTTCCTAGGGGGTACCCTTACGCAGTATTTT; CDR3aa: CFLGGTLTQYF
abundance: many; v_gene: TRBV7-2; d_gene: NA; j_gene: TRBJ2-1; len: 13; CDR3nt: TGTGCCAGCAGCCCTCGCCTAGGCAATGAGCAGTTCTTC; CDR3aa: CASSPRLGNEQFF
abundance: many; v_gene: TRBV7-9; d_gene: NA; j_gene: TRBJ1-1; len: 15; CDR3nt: TGTGCCAGCAGCTCGAGACAAGGGAGGAACACTGAAGCTTTCTTT; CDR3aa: CASSSRQGRNTEAFF
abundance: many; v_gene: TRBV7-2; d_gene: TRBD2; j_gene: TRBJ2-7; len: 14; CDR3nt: TGTGCCAGCAGCGCCGCTAGCGGGAGCTACGAGCAGTACTTC; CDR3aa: CASSAASGSYEQYF
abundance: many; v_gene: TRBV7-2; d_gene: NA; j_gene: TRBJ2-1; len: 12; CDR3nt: TGTGCCAGCAGCTTATTCCGAAAGGAGCAGTTCTTC; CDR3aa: CASSLFRKEQFF
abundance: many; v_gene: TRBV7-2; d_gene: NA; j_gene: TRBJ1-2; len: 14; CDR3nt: TGTGCCAGCAGCTTAGCGGGACAACCTCTAAGCTACACCTTC; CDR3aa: CASSLAGQPLSYTF
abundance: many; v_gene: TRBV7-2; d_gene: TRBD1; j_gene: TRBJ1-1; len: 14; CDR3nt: TGTGCCAGCAGCCCGCTGACAGGGCGAACTGAAGCTTTCTTT; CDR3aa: CASSPLTGRTEAFF
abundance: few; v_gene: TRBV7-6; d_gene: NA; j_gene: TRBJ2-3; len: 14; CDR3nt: TGTGCCAGCAGCCCCGGATCCAGCACAGATACGCAGTATTTT; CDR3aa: CASSPGSSTDTQYF
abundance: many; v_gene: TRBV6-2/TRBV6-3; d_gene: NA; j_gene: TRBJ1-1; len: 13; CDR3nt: TGTGCCAGCAGTCCATATATGGAGGGACAAGCTTTCTTT; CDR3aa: CASSPYMEGQAFF
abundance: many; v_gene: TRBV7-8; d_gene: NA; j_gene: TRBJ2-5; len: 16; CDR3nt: TGTGCCAGCAGCCCCCGGGGAGGCAGGGTTCAAGAGACCCAGTACTTC; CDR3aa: CASSPRGGRVQETQYF
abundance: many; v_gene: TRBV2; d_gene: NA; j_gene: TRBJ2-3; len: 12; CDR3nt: TGTGCCAGCGGAAGGCGCGCAGATACGCAGTATTTT; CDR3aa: CASGRRADTQYF
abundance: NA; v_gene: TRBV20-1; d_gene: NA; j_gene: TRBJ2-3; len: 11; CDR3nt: TGCAGTGCTAGGCGCCGGGGTACGCAGTATTTT; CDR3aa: CSARRRGTQYF
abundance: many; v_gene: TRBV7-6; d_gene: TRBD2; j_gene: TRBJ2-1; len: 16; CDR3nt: TGTGCCAGCAGCTTAGAGAGTAGCGGGGGTGGGAATGAGCAGTTCTTC; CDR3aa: CASSLESSGGGNEQFF
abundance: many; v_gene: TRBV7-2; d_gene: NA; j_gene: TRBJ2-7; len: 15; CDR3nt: TGTGCCAGCAGCTTGGCGAGTAGCGCCTACTCCGAGCAGTACTTC; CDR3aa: CASSLASSAYSEQYF
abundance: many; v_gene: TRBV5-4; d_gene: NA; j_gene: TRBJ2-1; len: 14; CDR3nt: TGTGCCAGCAGTTTATACAGCTCCTACAATGAGCAGTTCTTC; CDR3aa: CASSLYSSYNEQFF
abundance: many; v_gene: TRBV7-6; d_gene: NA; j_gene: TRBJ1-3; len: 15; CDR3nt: TGTGCCAGCAGCCCCGGCAAGGGCGGTGGAAACACCATATATTTT; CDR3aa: CASSPGKGGGNTIYF
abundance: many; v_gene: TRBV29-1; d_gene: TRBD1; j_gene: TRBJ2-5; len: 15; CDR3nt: TGCAGCGTAACACCGGGACAGGGTCTTTCAGAGACCCAGTACTTC; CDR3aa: CSVTPGQGLSETQYF